A single sample is the source of the 17 T cell receptor beta chains below, sequenced in a study of T cell responses to AZD1222 COVID-19 vaccine. The assay was immunoSEQ multiplex PCR, and TCRdb's table has in-frame clones only and misses some. The table includes around 130,000 clones, roughly 93% detected once. This specimen consisted of peripheral blood, obtained on day 0 of AZD1222 vaccination. These receptors all stem from an adult in good health.

The chain carries TRBV5-1 and TRBJ1-2, with 10 nucleotides matching TRBD1. There are 14 residues in the CDR3. The V segment lost 4 bases and the J segment 5 bases; nucleotides outside the gene matches: 5. Germline V CDR1 and CDR2: SGHRS, YFSETQ. DNA of the CDR3: TGCGCCAGCAGCCCGGGGGACAGGGGATATGGCTACACCTTC. This encodes CASSPGDRGYGYTF. The variable domain in full, completed from reference TRBV5-1 and TRBJ1-2, reads KAGVTQTPRYLIKTRGQQVTLSCSPISGHRSVSWYQQTPGQGLQFLFEYFSETQRNKGNFPGRFSGRQFSNSRSEMNVSTLELGDSALYLCASSPGDRGYGYTFGSGTRLTVV.

The rearrangement joins TRBV21-1 to TRBJ1-2; TRBD1 reflects the table's D call only, with no check against the DNA. TRBV21-1 is classified as a pseudogene. This CDR3 contains 17 residues. This CDR3 reads CASSEPHSRGDPYGYTF. The DNA for the CDR3 is TGTGCCAGCAGCGAACCACATAGCAGGGGGGACCCCTATGGCTACACCTTC.

A remark on this clone: The sample holds other DNA sequences that translate to the same CDR3. The J gene is TRBJ2-3, the V gene TRBV27; D is uncertain. The V gene's germline CDR1 is MNHEY and CDR2 SMNVEV (reference sequence). V was cut by 6 bases and J by 6 bases, with 7 bases left in between. The CDR3 is 11 residues long. DNA for the CDR3: TGTGCCAGCAGCCTGGGGGATACGCAGTATTTT. Its protein is CASSLGDTQYF.

The CDR3 DNA reads TGCGCCAGCAGCCAGCTACCTGGCGGGACTAGGGGCTCAGATACGCAGTATTTT. As protein: CASSQLPGGTRGSDTQYF. The rearrangement links TRBV4-1 to TRBJ2-3; 8 nucleotides agree with TRBD2. CDR3 length: 18 residues. V gave up 3 bases and J gave up 4 bases; unmatched junction bases: 15. The germline CDR1 and CDR2 sequences are MGHRA and YSYEKL.

This chain connects TRBV11-1 to TRBJ2-1; tentatively, D is TRBD2 (6 bases). V was pared by 3 bases and J by 6 bases, with 15 bases between. Germline V gene sequence: CDR1 SGHAT, CDR2 FQDESV (reference sequence). The CDR3 extends over 15 amino acids. This CDR3 is CASSLGREYGNEQFF. Written as DNA, the CDR3 is TGTGCCAGCAGCTTGGGACGGGAGTACGGCAATGAGCAGTTCTTC. Looking up the rest from reference TRBV11-1 and TRBJ2-1 gives the full variable domain: EAEVAQSPRYKITEKSQAVAFWCDPISGHATLYWYRQILGQGPELLVQFQDESVVDDSQLPKDRFSAERLKGVDSTLKIQPAELGDSAMYLCASSLGREYGNEQFFGPGTRLTVL.

The chain employs TRBV16 and TRBJ2-1; 8 nucleotides agree with TRBD2. The CDR3 is 17 amino acids. J gave up 1 base and V 0 bases, and 5 bases lay outside the gene matches. The germline V gene encodes CDR1 KGHSY and CDR2 FQNENV. The CDR3 region has the DNA TGTGCCAGCAGCCAATCGCTCACTAGCGGTTCCTACAATGAGCAGTTCTTC. Its translation is CASSQSLTSGSYNEQFF.

The chain carries TRBV29-1 and TRBJ1-2, with TRBD1 matching over 7 bases. The CDR3 length is 13 residues. Germline V gives CDR1 SQVTM, CDR2 ANQGSEA. The V gene end was trimmed by 5 bases and the J gene end by 4 bases; junction bases not matched to a gene: 7. CDR3 in amino acids: CSVIPTGPYGYTF. CDR3 sequence (DNA): TGCAGCGTTATTCCGACAGGGCCCTATGGCTACACCTTC.

CDR3 coding DNA: TGTGCCATCAGTGAGTTCGGGACTGACCAGGGGTCCTATAATTCACCCCTCCACTTT. Amino acids: CAISEFGTDQGSYNSPLHF. This chain uses TRBV10-3 with TRBJ1-6; D might be TRBD1 (6 bases). The CDR3 sequence is 19 residues long. Trimming took 1 base from V and 1 from J, leaving 17 bases between them. CDR1 ENHRY and CDR2 SYGVKD come from the germline V gene.

The chain is built from TRBV5-1 and TRBJ1-2; D is unresolved. The CDR3 covers 12 residues. Germline CDR1 SGHRS, CDR2 YFSETQ. V was shortened by 4 bases and J by 7 bases, with 11 bases between the two germline ends. CDR3 in DNA: TGCGCCAGCAGCGCCTTACGGGGTGGCTACACCTTC. It is translated as CASSALRGGYTF.

This clone was detected only once. In DNA, the CDR3 is TGTGCCAGCAGTGAAGCCATTAACACTGAAGCTTTCTTT. Its protein product is CASSEAINTEAFF. The rearrangement links TRBV6-1 to TRBJ1-1, with unresolved D. This CDR3 has 13 amino acids. From germline, CDR1 is MNHNS and CDR2 SASEGT. Trimming stripped 0 bases from V and 2 bases from J, with 4 bases between.

This chain uses TRBV5-1 with TRBJ1-5; TRBD1 agrees at 8 bases. The V and J ends lost 4 bases and 4 bases, in that order; junction bases with no gene match: 7. The V gene's germline CDR1 is SGHRS and CDR2 YFSETQ. The CDR3 has 15 residues. The DNA of the CDR3 is TGCGCCAGCAGCGTAGGACAGGGCCGTAATCAGCCCCAGCATTTT. Its translation: CASSVGQGRNQPQHF.

The sample holds one count of this clone. The chain employs TRBV19 and TRBJ2-6; no clear D. Deletions cut 3 bases from V and 2 bases from J, with 5 bases between. Germline CDR1 LNHDA, CDR2 SQIVND (reference sequence). The CDR3 extends over 14 amino acids. CDR3 sequence: CASSIGPGANVLTF. The CDR3, as DNA: TGTGCCAGTAGTATCGGGCCTGGGGCCAACGTCCTGACTTTC.

The table lists this clone with a count of one. This rearrangement joins TRBV11-2 to TRBJ2-1, with a tentative D call TRBD1 (6 bases). Germline-derived CDR1 and CDR2 are SGHAT and FQNNGV. The CDR3 totals 15 residues. V was shortened by 1 base and J by 7 bases, with 14 bases between the two germline ends. CDR3 sequence: CASSLASGTPNEQFF. DNA for the CDR3: TGTGCCAGCAGCTTAGCTTCCGGGACACCGAATGAGCAGTTCTTC.

The chain carries TRBV7-2 and TRBJ2-5; no clear D. Between the trimmed V and J ends, which lost 4 bases and 0 bases, there was a span of 12 bases. CDR1 and CDR2 from the germline V gene are SGHTA and FQGNSA. There are 15 residues in the CDR3. The CDR3 region has the DNA TGTGCCAGCAGCTCCCTTGCCCTACACCAAGAGACCCAGTACTTC. It yields the protein CASSSLALHQETQYF.

This sequence joins TRBV5-5 and TRBJ1-1; D is unclear. The CDR3 contains 15 residues. Looked up from germline, CDR1 is SGHKS and CDR2 is YYEKEE (reference sequence). The V end was cut by 2 bases, the J end by 0 bases, with 11 bases between. The CDR3 protein is CASSFGGSMNTEAFF. The CDR3 coding sequence is TGTGCCAGCAGCTTCGGAGGGTCCATGAACACTGAAGCTTTCTTT.

The CDR3: CASSGTSGAQETQYF. The CDR3 coding sequence is TGCGCCAGCAGTGGGACTAGCGGGGCACAAGAGACCCAGTACTTC. The chain uses TRBV5-1 and TRBJ2-5, with 13 bases aligning to TRBD2. The CDR3 has 15 amino acids. V lost 5 bases and J lost 2; bases outside the gene matches: 3. Germline loops: CDR1 SGHRS, CDR2 YFSETQ.

The V call is TRBV5-4, the J call TRBJ1-3, with 8 bases identical to TRBD1. With V trimmed by 0 bases and J by 2 bases, 1 base remained unmatched. CDR1 is SGHNT, CDR2 YYREEE, per germline (reference sequence). The CDR3 consists of 15 residues. The CDR3 here is CASSLAQGAGNTIYF. DNA for the CDR3: TGTGCCAGCAGCTTGGCACAGGGGGCTGGAAACACCATATATTTT.